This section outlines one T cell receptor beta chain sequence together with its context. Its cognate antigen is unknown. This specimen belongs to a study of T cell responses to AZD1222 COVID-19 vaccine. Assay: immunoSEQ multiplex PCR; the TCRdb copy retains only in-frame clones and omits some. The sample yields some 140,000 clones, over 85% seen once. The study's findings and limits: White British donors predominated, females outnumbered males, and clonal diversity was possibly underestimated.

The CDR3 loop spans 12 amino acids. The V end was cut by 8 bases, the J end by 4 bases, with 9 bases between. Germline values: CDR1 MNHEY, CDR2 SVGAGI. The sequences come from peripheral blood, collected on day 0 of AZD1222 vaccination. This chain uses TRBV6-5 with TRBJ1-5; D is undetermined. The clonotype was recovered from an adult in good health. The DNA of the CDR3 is TGTGCCAGCCTTTCGGGAAATCAGCCCCAGCATTTT. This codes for CASLSGNQPQHF.